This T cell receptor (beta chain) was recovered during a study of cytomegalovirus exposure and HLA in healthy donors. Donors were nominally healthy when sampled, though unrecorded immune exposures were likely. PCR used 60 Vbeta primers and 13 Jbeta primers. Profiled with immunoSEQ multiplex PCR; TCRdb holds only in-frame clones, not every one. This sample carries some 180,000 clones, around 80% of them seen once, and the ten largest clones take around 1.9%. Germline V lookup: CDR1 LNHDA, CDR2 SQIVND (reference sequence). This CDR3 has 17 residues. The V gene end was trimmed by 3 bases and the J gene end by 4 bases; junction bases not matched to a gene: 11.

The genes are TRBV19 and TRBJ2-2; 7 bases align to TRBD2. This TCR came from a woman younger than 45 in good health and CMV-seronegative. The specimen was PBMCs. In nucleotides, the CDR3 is TGTGCCAGTAGTATTGGAAGTCTCCGCGGGGGCACCGGGGAGCTGTTTTTT. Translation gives CASSIGSLRGGTGELFF.